A single sample is the source of the 29 T cell receptor beta chains below, sequenced in a study of long-term antiretroviral therapy in people with HIV. Runs used v3.0 of the immunoSEQ assay and were done at survey level. Sequenced by immunoSEQ multiplex PCR; TCRdb stores in-frame clones only, minus some. Among about 22,000 clones listed, approximately 77% were seen once. The sample here was unsorted PBMCs, taken at the start of antiretroviral therapy. The receptors were gathered from a man between 45 and 60 years old with HIV.

This clone came up a few times. The chain joins TRBV9 to TRBJ1-3; 8 positions match TRBD1. In germline, CDR1 is SGDLS, CDR2 YYNGEE. The CDR3 has 16 residues. V shed 5 bases, J shed 4 bases, and the junction held 11 bases outside the gene matches. In DNA form, the CDR3 reads TGTGCCAGCAGTTATAGTACAGGGGGGTCAGGAAACACCATATATTTT. Its protein product is CASSYSTGGSGNTIYF.

The sample holds a few counts of this clone. The rearrangement joins TRBV19 to TRBJ1-2; 7 nucleotides line up with TRBD1. V lost 5 bases to trimming and J lost 8 bases; unmatched junction nucleotides: 14. Germline V CDR1 and CDR2: LNHDA, SQIVND (reference sequence). The CDR3 extends over 15 amino acids. The CDR3 loop is CASSESDRALRGYTF. CDR3 nucleotides: TGTGCCAGTAGTGAGAGTGACAGGGCCCTTCGCGGCTACACCTTC.

This chain joins TRBV5-6 and TRBJ2-7; TRBD2 matches at 7 bases. V trimming: 0 bases; J trimming: 3 bases; junction bases outside the gene matches: 12. CDR1 and CDR2 from the germline V gene are SGHDT and YYEEEE. The CDR3 is made up of 17 amino acids. CDR3 residues: CASSLVQNKTSNYEQYF. Written as DNA, the CDR3 is TGTGCCAGCAGCTTGGTTCAGAATAAGACTAGCAACTACGAGCAGTACTTC.

This clone was observed a handful of times. The chain joins TRBV4-1 to TRBJ2-2; D call uncertain. This CDR3 spans 16 amino acids. V lost 1 base and J lost 8, with 17 bases in between. Germline-derived CDR1 and CDR2 are MGHRA and YSYEKL. The CDR3 loop is CASSQVYGQVGGELFF. CDR3 sequence (DNA): TGCGCCAGCAGCCAAGTTTACGGCCAGGTCGGAGGGGAGCTGTTTTTT.

V usage is TRBV10-2 and J usage is TRBJ1-6, with D uncertain. The CDR3 contains 12 residues. The germline V gene has CDR1 WSHSY and CDR2 SAAADI. Trimming removed 5 bases at V and 7 bases at J, with 6 bases between. The CDR3 DNA follows: TGCGCCAGCAGTTTGATAAATTCACCCCTCCACTTT. Amino acids: CASSLINSPLHF.

This chain connects TRBV7-9 to TRBJ1-1; TRBD1 aligns across 7 bases. CDR1 is SEHNR, CDR2 FQNEAQ, per germline (reference sequence). The V segment lost 1 base and the J segment 1 base; nucleotides outside the gene matches: 3. The CDR3 spans 15 residues. In DNA form, the CDR3 reads TGTGCCAGCAGCTTAGGTCAGGGGGGGAACACTGAAGCTTTCTTT. As protein: CASSLGQGGNTEAFF. The whole variable domain, filled in from reference TRBV7-9 and TRBJ1-1, reads DTGVSQNPRHKITKRGQNVTFRCDPISEHNRLYWYRQTLGQGPEFLTYFQNEAQLEKSRLLSDRFSAERPKGSFSTLEIQRTEQGDSAMYLCASSLGQGGNTEAFFGQGTRLTVV.

The rearrangement links TRBV9 to TRBJ2-3, with D possibly being TRBD2 (6 bases). V gave up 7 bases and J gave up 4 bases, with 13 bases separating them. The germline gives CDR1 SGDLS, CDR2 YYNGEE. CDR3 length equals 13 residues. The CDR3 loop is CASSRSGPDTQYF. The CDR3 bases are TGTGCCAGCTCAAGGAGCGGGCCAGATACGCAGTATTTT.

The gene calls are TRBV7-2 and TRBJ2-7; TRBD1 might be the D (5 bases). Germline CDR1 is SGHTA and CDR2 is FQGNSA. Trimming took off 5 bases at V and 5 bases at J, with 19 bases between the two ends. The CDR3 is made up of 15 amino acids. CDR3 protein: CASSPAWAGAHEQYF. CDR3 nucleotide sequence: TGTGCCAGCAGCCCAGCCTGGGCTGGGGCTCACGAGCAGTACTTC. Full variable domain (outside the CDR3, taken from reference TRBV7-2 and TRBJ2-7): GAGVSQSPSNKVTEKGKDVELRCDPISGHTALYWYRQSLGQGLEFLIYFQGNSAPDKSGLPSDRFSAERTGGSVSTLTIQRTQQEDSAVYLCASSPAWAGAHEQYFGPGTRLTVT.

This clone occurred a few times. CDR3 bases: TGCGCCAGCAGTGAGTGGCCTAGCGGGAGGGCCTCAGATACGCAGTATTTT. It is translated as CASSEWPSGRASDTQYF. The chain joins TRBV10-1 to TRBJ2-3, with TRBD2 matching 12 bases. The CDR3 length is 17 residues. CDR1 is WNHNN, CDR2 SYGVQD, per germline (reference sequence). The junction had 6 bases not matched to a gene; V was cut back by 1 base and J by 4 bases.

A remark on this clone: The same CDR3 arises from other DNA sequences in this sample as well. The chain has TRBV7-2 and TRBJ1-1; TRBD1 is a possible D gene (5 bases). V shed 4 bases and J shed 2 bases, with 11 bases lying between them. Per the germline V gene, CDR1 is SGHTA and CDR2 is FQGNSA. This CDR3 has 14 amino acids. The chain's CDR3 is CASSSGQGNTEAFF. CDR3 sequence (DNA): TGTGCCAGCAGCTCGGGCCAGGGCAACACTGAAGCTTTCTTT.

The chain recombines TRBV4-3 with TRBJ2-2; maybe TRBD1 (6 bases). CDR1 LGHNA and CDR2 YSLEER come from the germline V gene. The CDR3 is 14 residues long. The V end lost 3 bases, the J end lost 5 bases, and 10 bases lay between the germline ends. This chain's CDR3 is CASSHRGWTGELFF. DNA for the CDR3: TGCGCCAGCAGCCACAGGGGTTGGACCGGGGAGCTGTTTTTT.

The chain carries TRBV15 and TRBJ1-5, with D unclear. Germline CDR1 and CDR2: LNHNV and YYDKDF (reference sequence). There are 15 residues in the CDR3. Trimming pared 5 bases from V and 4 bases from J, leaving 15 bases between. DNA of the CDR3: TGTGCCACCAGCCACGGGGTTGGACCAAATCAGCCCCAGCATTTT. Protein: CATSHGVGPNQPQHF. Complete variable domain (other parts from reference TRBV15 and TRBJ1-5): DAMVIQNPRYQVTQFGKPVTLSCSQTLNHNVMYWYQQKSSQAPKLLFHYYDKDFNNEADTPDNFQSRRPNTSFCFLDIRSPGLGDTAMYLCATSHGVGPNQPQHFGDGTRLSIL.

The V call is TRBV15, the J call TRBJ2-2; perhaps TRBD2 as D (6 bases). The V and J ends lost 0 bases and 4 bases respectively, with 9 bases between them. There are 15 residues in the CDR3. Germline V gives CDR1 LNHNV, CDR2 YYDKDF (reference sequence). CDR3 residues: CATSRDWGGTGELFF. The DNA for the CDR3 is TGTGCCACCAGCAGAGATTGGGGAGGCACCGGGGAGCTGTTTTTT.

This chain's CDR3 is CATTPAGTSGFSYEQYF. The CDR3, as DNA: TGTGCCACTACCCCCGCCGGAACTAGCGGTTTCTCCTACGAGCAGTACTTC. The chain carries TRBV27 and TRBJ2-7; 8 bases line up with TRBD2. Germline V gene data show CDR1 as MNHEY and CDR2 as SMNVEV (reference sequence). After removal of 10 bases from V and 0 bases from J, the junction contained 17 bases not matched to a gene. The CDR3 consists of 17 residues.

This clone was found a few times. The genes are TRBV18 and TRBJ2-1, with 12 bases fitting TRBD1. The CDR3 spans 21 residues. Trimming removed 4 bases from V and 0 bases from J; junction bases left unmatched: 16. Per the germline V gene, CDR1 is KGHSH and CDR2 is LQKENI. The CDR3 here is CASSLVRGTGGLASSYNEQFF. The CDR3 DNA reads TGTGCCAGCTCACTCGTAAGAGGGACAGGGGGCCTTGCGAGCTCCTACAATGAGCAGTTCTTC.

The chain has TRBV4-1 and TRBJ1-1; no definite D call. The germline gives CDR1 MGHRA, CDR2 YSYEKL. The CDR3 has 14 residues. V lost 5 bases, J lost 4 bases, and 14 bases lay in between. The CDR3 region has the DNA TGCGCCAGCAGCTTCCCGGCTGGGAGCACTGAAGCTTTCTTT. Protein product: CASSFPAGSTEAFF.

V is TRBV18 and J is TRBJ2-1; D call uncertain. The CDR3 is 16 residues long. V lost 2 bases, J lost 0 bases, and 11 bases lay in between. Per germline, CDR1 KGHSH and CDR2 LQKENI. CDR3 sequence (DNA): TGTGCCAGCTCACCAAGCCGACGGAGCTCCTACAATGAGCAGTTCTTC. Translating it yields CASSPSRRSSYNEQFF.

This chain links TRBV28 with TRBJ1-6; 8 positions match TRBD1. Germline V gene lookup returns CDR1 MDHEN and CDR2 SYDVKM. The CDR3 sequence is 18 residues long. With V trimmed by 5 bases and J by 0 bases, 9 bases remained unmatched. CDR3 bases: TGTGCCAGCAGTCCTCGGGACAGGAAAATCTCCTATAATTCACCCCTCCACTTT. As protein: CASSPRDRKISYNSPLHF.

V gene TRBV5-5 combines with J gene TRBJ2-3; TRBD1 matches 10 bases. Germline loops: CDR1 SGHKS, CDR2 YYEKEE (reference sequence). This CDR3 is 17 amino acids long. V lost 4 bases and J lost 2; bases outside the gene matches: 10. For the CDR3, the DNA is TGTGCCAGCAGCCTGACGGGACAGGGGACGGACACAGATACGCAGTATTTT. It codes for CASSLTGQGTDTDTQYF.

This clone was seen a few times. The chain couples TRBV19 to TRBJ1-1; no definite D call. V gave up 9 bases and J gave up 1 base, with 6 bases separating them. The CDR3 has 11 residues. Germline V lookup: CDR1 LNHDA, CDR2 SQIVND (reference sequence). The DNA of the CDR3 is TGTGCCAGCGCACGGAACACTGAAGCTTTCTTT. This encodes CASARNTEAFF.

This chain connects TRBV6-5 to TRBJ2-2, with 12 nucleotides matching TRBD2. Germline trimming cut 5 bases from V and 7 bases from J; bases unmatched to any gene: 5. The CDR3 runs 15 residues. CDR1 and CDR2 from the germline V gene are MNHEY and SVGAGI. CDR3: CASSPRTSGDGELFF. The CDR3 nucleotides are TGTGCCAGCAGTCCAAGGACTAGCGGGGACGGGGAGCTGTTTTTT.

This clone has just a few counts. Here the CDR3 omits its conserved ending phenylalanine or tryptophan, so a read error is the likely source. No DNA is shown, since the ends of the CDR3 on it are uncertain; the CDR3 is the one TCRdb lists. The chain combines TRBV6-5 with TRBJ1-5; TRBD1, the table's D call, lacks a check against the DNA. CDR1 and CDR2 from the germline V gene are MNHEY and SVGAGI. With termini counted, the CDR3 has 10 amino acids. CDR3 sequence: CASSFRQRIS.

The chain employs TRBV11-2 and TRBJ2-1; perhaps D is TRBD1 or TRBD2 (5 bases each). V was clipped by 5 bases and J by 10 bases, with 9 bases between them. Germline V lookup: CDR1 SGHAT, CDR2 FQNNGV. CDR3 length: 11 amino acids. In nucleotides, the CDR3 is TGTGCCAGCAGCCTATGGGGGGAGCAGTTCTTC. This translates into CASSLWGEQFF.

The genes are TRBV6-5 and TRBJ1-1; D uncertain. The CDR3 has 14 residues. Germline CDR1 MNHEY, CDR2 SVGAGI. Trimming took 4 bases from V and 7 from J, leaving 16 bases between them. CDR3 coding DNA: TGTGCCAGCAGTTCGGGGTTTAAGAAGGTTGAAGCTTTCTTT. Translating it yields CASSSGFKKVEAFF.

The chain uses TRBV28 and TRBJ2-2; no firm D call. Deletions cut 5 bases from V and 2 bases from J, with 6 bases between. Germline CDR1 is MDHEN and CDR2 is SYDVKM. This CDR3 is 13 amino acids long. DNA of the CDR3: TGTGCCAGCAGTGACATTAACACCGGGGAGCTGTTTTTT. This gives the protein CASSDINTGELFF. The whole variable domain, filled in from reference TRBV28 and TRBJ2-2, reads DVKVTQSSRYLVKRTGEKVFLECVQDMDHENMFWYRQDPGLGLRLIYFSYDVKMKEKGDIPEGYSVSREKKERFSLILESASTNQTSMYLCASSDINTGELFFGEGSRLTVL.

The chain uses TRBV25-1 and TRBJ2-1, with a possible D match to TRBD2 (6 bases). This CDR3 is 16 amino acids long. The V gene lost 3 bases and the J gene lost 3 bases, with 15 bases spanning the gap. Per germline, CDR1 MGHDK and CDR2 SYGVNS. CDR3 amino acids: CASSDTAGMIYNEQFF. CDR3 sequence (DNA): TGTGCCAGCAGTGATACCGCGGGGATGATCTACAATGAGCAGTTCTTC. The full variable domain, its missing parts supplied by reference TRBV25-1 and TRBJ2-1, is EADIYQTPRYLVIGTGKKITLECSQTMGHDKMYWYQQDPGMELHLIHYSYGVNSTEKGDLSSESTVSRIRTEHFPLTLESARPSHTSQYLCASSDTAGMIYNEQFFGPGTRLTVL.

The chain joins TRBV9 to TRBJ1-6; D call uncertain. Germline CDR1 reads SGDLS; CDR2 reads YYNGEE. V gave up 3 bases and J gave up 7 bases, with 14 bases separating them. This CDR3 is 15 amino acids long. The CDR3 is CASSAREIPNSPLHF. The CDR3 DNA sequence: TGTGCCAGCAGCGCGCGGGAAATCCCCAATTCACCCCTCCACTTT.

The V and J genes are TRBV2 and TRBJ1-5; tentatively, D is TRBD1 (6 bases). The length of the CDR3 is 19 residues. Trimming cost V 0 bases and J 1 base, with 19 bases left between them. Germline V gene sequence: CDR1 SNHLY, CDR2 FYNNEI. The CDR3 DNA reads TGTGCCAGCAGTGAAGCCGGTAGGGGGGCTGGTTGGAGCAATCAGCCCCAGCATTTT. Protein sequence: CASSEAGRGAGWSNQPQHF.

V is TRBV9 and J is TRBJ2-7; D possibly uses TRBD1 or TRBD2 (5 bases each). Per the germline V gene, CDR1 is SGDLS and CDR2 is YYNGEE. This CDR3 spans 16 amino acids. V was shortened by 3 bases and J by 2 bases, with 18 bases between the two germline ends. CDR3 bases: TGTGCCAGCAGCGCCTCTCAGGGAGAGTCGGCCTACGAGCAGTACTTC. This gives the protein CASSASQGESAYEQYF.